This TCR beta chain was recorded in a study of T-cell reconstitution after alpha-beta-depleted transplantation in children. Researchers prepared the TCRbeta library using unique molecular identifiers, the study reports. One entry per CDR3 protein, called by TCRdb with MiXCR from the PCR reads. This sample yields 9,200 or so distinct CDR3 sequences, of which approximately 15% are seen a single time; approximately 55% belongs to the top ten. The table lists this clonotype with many counts. Antigen: not known. Study results and limitations: Among T cells one year after transplant, newly produced cells accounted for most counts and diversity.

This CDR3 is 16 amino acids long. Trimming removed 3 bases at V and 4 bases at J, with 16 bases between. CDR1 is MGHDK, CDR2 SYGVNS, per germline. The specimen was PBMCs, mostly from graft donor cells, collected 60 days after TCRalphabeta/CD19-depleted stem cell transplant. The clonotype originates from a male patient between 5 and 17 years old who had a stem cell transplant for acute lymphoblastic leukemia, so the T cells may come from the graft donor. The chain couples TRBV25-1 to TRBJ2-1; either TRBD1 or TRBD2 may supply D (6 bases each). The DNA of the CDR3 is TGTGCCAGCAGTGATGGGCTGGGGGGCTGGTACAATGAGCAGTTCTTC. Residues: CASSDGLGGWYNEQFF.